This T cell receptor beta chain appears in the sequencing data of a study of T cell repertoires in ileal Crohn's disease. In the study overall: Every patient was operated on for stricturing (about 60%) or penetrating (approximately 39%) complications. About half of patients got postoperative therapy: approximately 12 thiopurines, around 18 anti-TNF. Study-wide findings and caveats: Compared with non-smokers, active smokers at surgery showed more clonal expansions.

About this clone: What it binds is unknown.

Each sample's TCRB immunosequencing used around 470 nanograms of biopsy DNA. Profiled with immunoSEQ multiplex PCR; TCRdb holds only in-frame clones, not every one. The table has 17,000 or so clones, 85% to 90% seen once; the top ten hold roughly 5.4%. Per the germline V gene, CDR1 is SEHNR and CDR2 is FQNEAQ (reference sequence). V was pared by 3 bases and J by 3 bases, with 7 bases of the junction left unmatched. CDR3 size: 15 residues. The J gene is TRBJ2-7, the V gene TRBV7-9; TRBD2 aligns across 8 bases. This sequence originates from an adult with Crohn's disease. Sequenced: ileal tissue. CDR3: CASSFGAGALYEQYF. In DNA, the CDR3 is TGTGCCAGCAGCTTTGGAGCGGGAGCCCTCTACGAGCAGTACTTC.